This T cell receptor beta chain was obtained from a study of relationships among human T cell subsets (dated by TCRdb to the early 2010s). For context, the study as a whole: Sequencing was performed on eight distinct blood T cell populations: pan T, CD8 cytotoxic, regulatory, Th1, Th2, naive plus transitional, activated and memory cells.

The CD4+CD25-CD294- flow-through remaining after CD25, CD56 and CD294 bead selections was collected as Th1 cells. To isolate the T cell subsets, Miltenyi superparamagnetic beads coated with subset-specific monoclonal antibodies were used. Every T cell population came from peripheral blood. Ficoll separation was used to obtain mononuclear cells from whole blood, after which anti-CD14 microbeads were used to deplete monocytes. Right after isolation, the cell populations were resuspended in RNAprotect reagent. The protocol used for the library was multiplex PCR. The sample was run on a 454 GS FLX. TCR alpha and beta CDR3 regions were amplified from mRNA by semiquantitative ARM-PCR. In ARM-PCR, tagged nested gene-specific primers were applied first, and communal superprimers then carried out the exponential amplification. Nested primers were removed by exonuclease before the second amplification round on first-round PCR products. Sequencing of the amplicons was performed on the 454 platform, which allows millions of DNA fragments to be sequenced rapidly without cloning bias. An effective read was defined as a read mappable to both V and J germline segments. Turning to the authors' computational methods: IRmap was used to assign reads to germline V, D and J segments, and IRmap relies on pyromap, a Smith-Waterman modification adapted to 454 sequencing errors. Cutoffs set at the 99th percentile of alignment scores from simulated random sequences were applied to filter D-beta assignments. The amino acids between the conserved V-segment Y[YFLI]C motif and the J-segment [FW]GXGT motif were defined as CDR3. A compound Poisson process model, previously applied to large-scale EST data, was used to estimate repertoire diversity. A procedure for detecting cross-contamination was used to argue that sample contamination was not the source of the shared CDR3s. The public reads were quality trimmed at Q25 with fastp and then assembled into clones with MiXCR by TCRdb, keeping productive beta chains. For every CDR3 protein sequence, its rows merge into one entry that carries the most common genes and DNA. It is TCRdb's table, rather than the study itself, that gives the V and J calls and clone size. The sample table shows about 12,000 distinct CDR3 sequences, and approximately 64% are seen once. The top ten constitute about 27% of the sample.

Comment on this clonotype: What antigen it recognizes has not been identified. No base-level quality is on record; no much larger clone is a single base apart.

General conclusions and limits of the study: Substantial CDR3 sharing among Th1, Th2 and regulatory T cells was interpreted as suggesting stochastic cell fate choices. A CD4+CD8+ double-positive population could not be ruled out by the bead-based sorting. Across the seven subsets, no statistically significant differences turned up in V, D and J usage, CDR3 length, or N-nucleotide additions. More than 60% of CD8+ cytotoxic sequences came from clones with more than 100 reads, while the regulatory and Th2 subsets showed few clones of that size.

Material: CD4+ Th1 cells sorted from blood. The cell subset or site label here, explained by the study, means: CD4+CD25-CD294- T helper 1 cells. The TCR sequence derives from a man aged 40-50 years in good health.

CDR3 protein: CSVIRAQGNQYF. The base sequence is TGCAGCGTTATCCGGGCCCAAGGGAACCAGTACTTC. This receptor chain uses TRBV29-1 and TRBJ2-5; the D segment cannot be called with confidence. V drops 5 bases and J drops 10 bases, leaving 17 bases in between. From the cysteine up to the phenylalanine, the CDR3 has a length of 12 residues. Only the CDR3 region is kept as DNA, spanning 36 bases read in frame from base 1. The CDR1 and CDR2 encoded by the germline V gene are SQVTM and ANQGSEA.